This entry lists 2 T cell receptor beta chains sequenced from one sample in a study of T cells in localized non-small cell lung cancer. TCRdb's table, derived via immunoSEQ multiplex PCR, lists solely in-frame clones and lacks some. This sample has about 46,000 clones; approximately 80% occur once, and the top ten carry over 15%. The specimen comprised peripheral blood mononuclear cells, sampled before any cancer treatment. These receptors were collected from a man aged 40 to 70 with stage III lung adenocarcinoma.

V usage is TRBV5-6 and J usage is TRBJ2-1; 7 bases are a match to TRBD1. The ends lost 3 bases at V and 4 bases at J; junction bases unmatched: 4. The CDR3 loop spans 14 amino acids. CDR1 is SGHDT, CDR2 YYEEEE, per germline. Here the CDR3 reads CASSWGTAYNEQFF. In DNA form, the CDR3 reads TGTGCCAGCAGCTGGGGGACAGCTTACAATGAGCAGTTCTTC.

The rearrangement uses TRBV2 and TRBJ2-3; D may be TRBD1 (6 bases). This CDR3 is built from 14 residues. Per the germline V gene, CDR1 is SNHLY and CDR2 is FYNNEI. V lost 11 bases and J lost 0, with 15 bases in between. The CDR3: CAGGGGLSTDTQYF. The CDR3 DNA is TGTGCCGGGGGCGGCGGCTTGAGCACAGATACGCAGTATTTT.